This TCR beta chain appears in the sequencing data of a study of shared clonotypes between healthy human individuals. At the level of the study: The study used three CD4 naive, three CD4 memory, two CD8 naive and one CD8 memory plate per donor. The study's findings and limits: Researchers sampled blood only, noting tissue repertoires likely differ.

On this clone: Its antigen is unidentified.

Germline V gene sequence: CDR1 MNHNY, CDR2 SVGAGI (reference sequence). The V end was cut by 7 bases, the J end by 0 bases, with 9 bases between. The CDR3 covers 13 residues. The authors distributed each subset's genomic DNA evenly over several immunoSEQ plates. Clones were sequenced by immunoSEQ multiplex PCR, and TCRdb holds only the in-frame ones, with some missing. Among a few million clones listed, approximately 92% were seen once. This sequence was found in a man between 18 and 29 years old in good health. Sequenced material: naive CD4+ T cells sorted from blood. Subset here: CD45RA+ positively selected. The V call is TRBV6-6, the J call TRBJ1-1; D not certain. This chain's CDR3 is CASKVEVNTEAFF. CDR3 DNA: TGTGCCAGCAAGGTAGAAGTGAACACTGAAGCTTTCTTT.